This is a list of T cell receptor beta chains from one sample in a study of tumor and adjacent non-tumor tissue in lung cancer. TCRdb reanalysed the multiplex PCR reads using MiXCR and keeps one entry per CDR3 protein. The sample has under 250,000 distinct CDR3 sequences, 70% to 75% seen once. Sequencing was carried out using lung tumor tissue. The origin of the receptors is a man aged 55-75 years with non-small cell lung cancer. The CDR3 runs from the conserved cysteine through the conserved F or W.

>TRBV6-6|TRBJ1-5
CASSYSGTGGGQPQHF
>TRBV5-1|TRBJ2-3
CASSWGSTDTQYF
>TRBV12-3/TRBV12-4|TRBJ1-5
CATSPSEGGQPQHF
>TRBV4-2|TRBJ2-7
CASSQVVAGVDYEQYF
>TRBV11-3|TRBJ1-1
CASGLTGTGREAFF
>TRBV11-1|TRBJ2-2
CASSLVGARRELFF
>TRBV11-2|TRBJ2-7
CASSPLGSGYEQYF
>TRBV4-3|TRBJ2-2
CASSQDSHWITGDLFF
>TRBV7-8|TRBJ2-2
CASSRGLARNPGELFF
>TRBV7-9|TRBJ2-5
CASSLNQGRETQYF
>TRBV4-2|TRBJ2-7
CASSQDQGSNCYEQYF
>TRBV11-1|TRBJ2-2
CACTEGLAGGFTGELFF
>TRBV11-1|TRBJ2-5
CASSFTPGGEIQYF
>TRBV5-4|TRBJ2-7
CASILSGTPYEQYF
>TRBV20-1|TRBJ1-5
CIAREHRGLGQPQQF
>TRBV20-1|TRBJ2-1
CSARDPGQGMWEQFF
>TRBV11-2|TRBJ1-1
CASSPRAMNTEAFF
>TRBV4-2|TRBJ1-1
CASSKIYLDLMNTEAFF
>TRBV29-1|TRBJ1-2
CSVEERGGTWDGYTF
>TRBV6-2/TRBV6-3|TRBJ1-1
CVSSCSRVDNTEALF
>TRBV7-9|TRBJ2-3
CASSFPPWTGGSDTQYF
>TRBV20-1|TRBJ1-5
CSASTRSQPRHF
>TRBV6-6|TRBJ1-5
CASSPPPRQASLRNQHQHF
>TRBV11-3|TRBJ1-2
CASSLGQGADVYTF
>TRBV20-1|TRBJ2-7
CSARPPGGSNEQYF
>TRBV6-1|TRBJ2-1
CTSIELSSYNEQFF
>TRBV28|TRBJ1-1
CATYLNTEAFF
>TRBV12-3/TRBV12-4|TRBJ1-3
CASSIRGNGYTIYF
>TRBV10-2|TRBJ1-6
CASNQGVMSPLHF
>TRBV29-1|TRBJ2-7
CSVEGSDDEQYF
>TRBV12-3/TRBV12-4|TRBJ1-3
CASSDARMARGNTIYF
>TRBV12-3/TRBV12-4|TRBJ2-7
CASTLDRGPYEQYF
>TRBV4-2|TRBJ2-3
CASSQAKGTSGGDTQYF
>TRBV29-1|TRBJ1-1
CSAEGGSAEAFF
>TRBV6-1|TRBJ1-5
CASSEEMYSNQPQHF
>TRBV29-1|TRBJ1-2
CSVGGLRGYTF
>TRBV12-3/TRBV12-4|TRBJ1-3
CASSFLGAGGRFRGNTIYF
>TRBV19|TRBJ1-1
CASSEDSLTTFF
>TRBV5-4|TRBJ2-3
CASCLVLAGGTDTQYF
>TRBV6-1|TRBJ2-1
CASSTTPVGSNEQFF